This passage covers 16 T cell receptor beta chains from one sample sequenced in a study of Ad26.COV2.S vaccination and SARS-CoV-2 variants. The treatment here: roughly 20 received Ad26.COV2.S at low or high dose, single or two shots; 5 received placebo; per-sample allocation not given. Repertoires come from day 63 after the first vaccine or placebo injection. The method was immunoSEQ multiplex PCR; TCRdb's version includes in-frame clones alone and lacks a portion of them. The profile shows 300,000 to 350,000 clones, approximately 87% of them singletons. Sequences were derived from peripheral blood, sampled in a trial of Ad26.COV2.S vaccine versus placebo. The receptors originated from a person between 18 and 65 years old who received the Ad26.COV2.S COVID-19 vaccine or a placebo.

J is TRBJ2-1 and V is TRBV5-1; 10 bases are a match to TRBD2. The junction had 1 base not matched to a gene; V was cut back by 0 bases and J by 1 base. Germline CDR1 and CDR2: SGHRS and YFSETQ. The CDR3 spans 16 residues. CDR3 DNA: TGCGCCAGCAGCTTGGTAGCGGGAGGATCCTACAATGAGCAGTTCTTC. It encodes CASSLVAGGSYNEQFF.

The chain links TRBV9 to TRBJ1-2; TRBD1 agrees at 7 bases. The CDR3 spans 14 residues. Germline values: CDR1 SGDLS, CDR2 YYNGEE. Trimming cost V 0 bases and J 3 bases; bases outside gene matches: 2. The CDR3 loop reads CASSVGQGYYGYTF. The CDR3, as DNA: TGTGCCAGCAGCGTAGGACAGGGATACTATGGCTACACCTTC.

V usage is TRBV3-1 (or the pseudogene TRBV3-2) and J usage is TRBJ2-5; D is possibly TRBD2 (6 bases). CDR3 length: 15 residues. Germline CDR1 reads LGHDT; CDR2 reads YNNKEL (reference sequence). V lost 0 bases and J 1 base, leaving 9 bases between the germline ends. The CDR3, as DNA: TGTGCCAGCAGCCAAGATGTAGCGGCCCAAGAGACCCAGTACTTC. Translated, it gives CASSQDVAAQETQYF.

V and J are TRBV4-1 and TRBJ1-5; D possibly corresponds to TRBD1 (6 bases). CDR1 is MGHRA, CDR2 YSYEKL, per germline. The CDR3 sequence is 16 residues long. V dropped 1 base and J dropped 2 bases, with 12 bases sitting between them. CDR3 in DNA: TGCGCCAGCAGCCAAGTTGGGGGGGCTGGCAATCAGCCCCAGCATTTT. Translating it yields CASSQVGGAGNQPQHF.

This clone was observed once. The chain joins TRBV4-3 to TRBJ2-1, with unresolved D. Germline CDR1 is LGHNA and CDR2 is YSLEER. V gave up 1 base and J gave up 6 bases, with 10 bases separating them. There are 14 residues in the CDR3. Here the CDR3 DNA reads TGCGCCAGCAGCCAAGGGAACGTCGCCAATGAGCAGTTCTTC. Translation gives CASSQGNVANEQFF.

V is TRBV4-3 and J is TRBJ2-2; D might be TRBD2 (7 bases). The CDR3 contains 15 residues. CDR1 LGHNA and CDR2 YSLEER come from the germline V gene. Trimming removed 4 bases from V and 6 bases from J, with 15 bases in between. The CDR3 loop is CASSRKWGGPGELFF. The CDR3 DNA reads TGCGCCAGCAGCCGCAAATGGGGGGGGCCCGGGGAGCTGTTTTTT.

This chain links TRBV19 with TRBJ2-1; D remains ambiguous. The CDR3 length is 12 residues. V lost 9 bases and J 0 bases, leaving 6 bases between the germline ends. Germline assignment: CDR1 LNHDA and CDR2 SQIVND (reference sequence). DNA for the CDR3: TGTGCCAGCGGACGCTCCTACAATGAGCAGTTCTTC. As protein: CASGRSYNEQFF. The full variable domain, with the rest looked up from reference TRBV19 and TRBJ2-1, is DGGITQSPKYLFRKEGQNVTLSCEQNLNHDAMYWYRQDPGQGLRLIYYSQIVNDFQKGDIAEGYSVSREKKESFPLTVTSAQKNPTAFYLCASGRSYNEQFFGPGTRLTVL.

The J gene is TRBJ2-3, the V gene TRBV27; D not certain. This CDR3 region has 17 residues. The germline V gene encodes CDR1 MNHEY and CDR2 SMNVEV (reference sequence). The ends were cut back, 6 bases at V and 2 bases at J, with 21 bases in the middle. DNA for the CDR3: TGTGCCAGCAGCTCTATCGCCTTGACTTCTTTCACAGATACGCAGTATTTT. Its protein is CASSSIALTSFTDTQYF.

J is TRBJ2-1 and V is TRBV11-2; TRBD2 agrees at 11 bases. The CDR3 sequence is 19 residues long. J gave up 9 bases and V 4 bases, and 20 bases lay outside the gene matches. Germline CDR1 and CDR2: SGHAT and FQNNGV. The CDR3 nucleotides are TGTGCCAGCAGCTCGCCTCAGGCTAGCGGGGGGTTTTACTCACCTGAGCAGTTCTTC. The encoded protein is CASSSPQASGGFYSPEQFF.

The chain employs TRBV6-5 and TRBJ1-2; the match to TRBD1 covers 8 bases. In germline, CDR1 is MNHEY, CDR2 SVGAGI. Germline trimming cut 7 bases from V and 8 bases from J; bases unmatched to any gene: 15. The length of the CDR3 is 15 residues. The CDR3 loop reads CASITSDREYRGYTF. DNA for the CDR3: TGTGCCAGCATTACCTCGGACAGGGAATATCGAGGCTACACCTTC.

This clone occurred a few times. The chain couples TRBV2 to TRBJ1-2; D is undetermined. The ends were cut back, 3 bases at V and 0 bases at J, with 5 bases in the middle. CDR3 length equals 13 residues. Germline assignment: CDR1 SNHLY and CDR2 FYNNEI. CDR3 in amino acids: CASSESTNYGYTF. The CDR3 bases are TGTGCCAGCAGTGAGTCGACTAACTATGGCTACACCTTC.

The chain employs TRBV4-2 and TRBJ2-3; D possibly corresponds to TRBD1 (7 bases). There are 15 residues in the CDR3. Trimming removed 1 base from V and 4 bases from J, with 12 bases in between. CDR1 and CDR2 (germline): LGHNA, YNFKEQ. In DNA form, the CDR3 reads TGTGCCAGCAGCCAAGGCGACAGGGAGGCAGATACGCAGTATTTT. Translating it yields CASSQGDREADTQYF.

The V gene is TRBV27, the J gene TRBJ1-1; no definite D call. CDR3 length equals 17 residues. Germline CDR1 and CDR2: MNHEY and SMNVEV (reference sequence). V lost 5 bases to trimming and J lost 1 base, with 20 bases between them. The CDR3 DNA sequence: TGTGCCAGCAGTAGTTTTTTTTTCGGACGCGCGAACACTGAAGCTTTCTTT. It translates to CASSSFFFGRANTEAFF.

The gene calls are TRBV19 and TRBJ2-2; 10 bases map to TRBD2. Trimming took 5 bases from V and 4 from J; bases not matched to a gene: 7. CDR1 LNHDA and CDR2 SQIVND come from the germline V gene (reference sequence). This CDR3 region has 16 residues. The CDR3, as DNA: TGTGCCAGTAGTGTTCCTAGCGGGAGTATCACCGGGGAGCTGTTTTTT. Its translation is CASSVPSGSITGELFF. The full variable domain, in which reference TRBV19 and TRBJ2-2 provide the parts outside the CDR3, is DGGITQSPKYLFRKEGQNVTLSCEQNLNHDAMYWYRQDPGQGLRLIYYSQIVNDFQKGDIAEGYSVSREKKESFPLTVTSAQKNPTAFYLCASSVPSGSITGELFFGEGSRLTVL.

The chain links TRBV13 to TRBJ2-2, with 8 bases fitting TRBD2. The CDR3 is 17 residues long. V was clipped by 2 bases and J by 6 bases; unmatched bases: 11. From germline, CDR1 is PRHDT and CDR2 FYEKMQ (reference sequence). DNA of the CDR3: TGTGCCAGCAGCTTAAATAGGCTGGGACTAGAATCCGGGGAGCTGTTTTTT. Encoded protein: CASSLNRLGLESGELFF. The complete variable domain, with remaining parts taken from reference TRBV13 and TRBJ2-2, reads AAGVIQSPRHLIKEKRETATLKCYPIPRHDTVYWYQQGPGQDPQFLISFYEKMQSDKGSIPDRFSAQQFSDYHSELNMSSLELGDSALYFCASSLNRLGLESGELFFGEGSRLTVL.

The CDR3 loop reads CATRRGIGTNEKLFF. CDR3 nucleotides: TGTGCCACGAGGAGGGGAATCGGCACTAATGAAAAACTGTTTTTT. The genes are TRBV7-6 and TRBJ1-4; a weak D match, TRBD1 (5 bases). This CDR3 is built from 15 residues. V was clipped by 10 bases and J by 2 bases, with 17 bases between them. CDR1 and CDR2 from the germline V gene are SGHVS and FNYEAQ.